This is a list of T cell receptor beta chains from one sample in a study of T cell responses to AZD1222 COVID-19 vaccine. Profiling relied on immunoSEQ multiplex PCR, and the TCRdb table lists in-frame clones only, not all of them. The table has 110,000 or so clones, about 92% seen once. The sequencing here drew on peripheral blood, taken on day 0 of MenACWY control vaccination. The receptors shown here come from an adult in good health. Each CDR3 is given with its conserved first and last residue. The D gene is left open where the match is weak. Clone size is shown for a subset of rows, as once, few, many or a class of expanded clone.

j_call clone_size v_call d_call cdr3_aa cdr3_nt
TRBJ2-2 - TRBV7-6 - CASSSLYGVPGELFF TGTGCCAGCAGCTCCCTTTATGGGGTGCCCGGGGAGCTGTTTTTT
TRBJ1-6 - TRBV12-3/TRBV12-4 - CASSLTASPLHF TGTGCCAGCAGTTTGACAGCTTCACCCCTCCACTTT
TRBJ1-2 - TRBV19 - CASIDNSGSSSGYTF TGTGCCAGTATTGACAATTCCGGCAGCTCGTCTGGCTACACCTTC
TRBJ2-5 - TRBV29-1 - CSVGARTETQYF TGCAGCGTTGGGGCTCGGACGGAGACCCAGTACTTC
TRBJ1-4 - TRBV7-3 TRBD1 CASSLTGVWNEKLFF TGTGCCAGCAGCCTTACAGGGGTGTGGAATGAAAAACTGTTTTTT
TRBJ1-1 - TRBV29-1 - CSVTKISMNTEAFF TGCAGCGTGACAAAAATCAGCATGAACACTGAAGCTTTCTTT
TRBJ1-2 - TRBV16 - CASSQQVHYGYTF TGTGCCAGCAGCCAGCAGGTCCACTATGGCTACACCTTC
TRBJ2-7 - TRBV23-1 - CASSRPLGTGSYEQYF TGCGCCAGCAGTCGTCCCCTGGGGACGGGCTCCTACGAGCAGTACTTC
TRBJ1-4 - TRBV7-9 - CASRGAQGGNEKLFF TGTGCCAGCAGGGGGGCACAGGGTGGGAATGAAAAACTGTTTTTT
TRBJ1-1 - TRBV7-2 TRBD1 CANRQGAMNTEAFF TGTGCCAACCGACAGGGGGCCATGAACACTGAAGCTTTCTTT
TRBJ1-1 - TRBV18 - CASSPQSRLGVTEAFF TGTGCCAGCTCACCCCAGTCAAGGTTAGGGGTTACTGAAGCTTTCTTT
TRBJ1-1 - TRBV3-1/TRBV3-2 TRBD1 CASSLRTGSGAFF TGTGCCAGCAGCCTCCGGACAGGTTCGGGGGCTTTCTTT
TRBJ2-3 - TRBV10-3 TRBD1 CAISDRVLGTDTQYF TGTGCCATCAGCGACAGGGTGCTCGGCACAGATACGCAGTATTTT
TRBJ1-1 - TRBV5-1 - CASSLRRQNTEAFF TGCGCCAGCAGCTTGCGTCGGCAGAACACTGAAGCTTTCTTT
TRBJ1-2 - TRBV6-4 - CASSQGQTYGYTF TGTGCCAGCAGCCAGGGCCAGACCTATGGCTACACCTTC
TRBJ1-1 - TRBV11-2 - CASSPGLMTEAFF TGTGCCAGCAGCCCCGGCCTCATGACTGAAGCTTTCTTT
TRBJ2-7 - TRBV29-1 TRBD1 CSVSGTGSYEQYF TGCAGCGTTTCCGGGACAGGATCCTACGAGCAGTACTTC
TRBJ1-2 - TRBV5-1 - CASSQDQYGYTF TGCGCCAGCAGCCAAGACCAGTATGGCTACACCTTC
TRBJ2-2 once TRBV5-1 - CASSLRIGGNTGELFF TGCGCCAGCAGCCTCCGGATAGGGGGGAACACCGGGGAGCTGTTTTTT
TRBJ2-7 - TRBV30 - CAWSVSSGPYEQYF TGTGCCTGGAGTGTATCTAGTGGGCCTTACGAGCAGTACTTC
TRBJ1-2 once TRBV24-1 - CATSERTGAYGYTF TGTGCCACCAGTGAAAGGACGGGGGCCTATGGCTACACCTTC
TRBJ2-2 - TRBV7-6 TRBD1 CASSLGQGGPGELFF TGTGCCAGCAGCTTAGGACAGGGGGGCCCCGGGGAGCTGTTTTTT
TRBJ2-2 - TRBV7-9 - CASSLLLTGELFF TGTGCCAGCAGCTTGCTACTTACCGGGGAGCTGTTTTTT
TRBJ2-3 - TRBV24-1 TRBD1 CATSDLPGQGRGDTQYF TGTGCCACCAGTGATTTACCGGGACAGGGGCGGGGAGATACGCAGTATTTT
TRBJ2-5 few TRBV2 TRBD1 CASSEGGTEETQYF TGTGCCAGCAGTGAAGGGGGGACAGAAGAGACCCAGTACTTC